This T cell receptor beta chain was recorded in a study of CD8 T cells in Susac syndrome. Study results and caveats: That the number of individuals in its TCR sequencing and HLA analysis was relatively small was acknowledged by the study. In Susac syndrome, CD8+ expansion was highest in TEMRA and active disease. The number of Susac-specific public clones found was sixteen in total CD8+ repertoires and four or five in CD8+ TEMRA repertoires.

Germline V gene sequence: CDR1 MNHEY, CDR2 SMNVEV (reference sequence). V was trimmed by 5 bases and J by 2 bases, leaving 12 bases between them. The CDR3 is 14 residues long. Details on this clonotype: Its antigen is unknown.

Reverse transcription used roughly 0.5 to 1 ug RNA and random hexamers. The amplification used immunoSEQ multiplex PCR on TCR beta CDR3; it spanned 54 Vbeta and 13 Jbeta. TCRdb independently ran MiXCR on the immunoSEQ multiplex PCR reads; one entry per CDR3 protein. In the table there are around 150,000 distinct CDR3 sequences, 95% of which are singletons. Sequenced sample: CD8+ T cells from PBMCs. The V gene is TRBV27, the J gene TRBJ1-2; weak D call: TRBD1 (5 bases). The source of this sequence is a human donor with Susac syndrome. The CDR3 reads CASSRQYKNYGYTF. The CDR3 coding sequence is TGTGCCAGCAGTAGACAGTACAAGAACTATGGCTACACCTTC.